These T cell receptor beta chains were read from a single sample in a study of T-cell reconstitution after alpha-beta-depleted transplantation in children. TCRdb recomputed calls from the PCR reads with MiXCR, one row per CDR3 protein. Here the sample spans 250,000 to 350,000 distinct CDR3 sequences, around 9.6% being singletons. Sequenced material: PBMCs from the stem cell graft donor, taken from the stem cell graft. The receptors stem from a human donor who donated a stem cell graft to a child with SCID. Each CDR3 is given with its conserved first and last residue. D genes are given only for firm matches. Size is stated for part of the rows, as once, few or many counts, or as a class when the clone is expanded.

d_gene,j_gene,v_gene,abundance,CDR3nt,CDR3aa
TRBD2,TRBJ2-1,TRBV7-6,NA,TGTGCCAGCAGCTTATCTGTAGCGGGGGGGCAGGGTGAGCAGTTCTTC,CASSLSVAGGQGEQFF
TRBD1,TRBJ2-3,TRBV10-3,few,TGTGCCATCAGGGGGACAGGGGGAGTGACAGATACGCAGTATTTT,CAIRGTGGVTDTQYF
NA,TRBJ2-3,TRBV3-1,few,TGTGCCAGCAGCCAAGATCTGGGTTACACGGGGGATACGCAGTATTTT,CASSQDLGYTGDTQYF
TRBD2,TRBJ2-5,TRBV12-3/TRBV12-4,many,TGTGCCAGCAGCCCCGGGACTAGAACAGAGACCCAGTACTTC,CASSPGTRTETQYF
NA,TRBJ2-7,TRBV6-2/TRBV6-3,few,TGTGCCAGCGGGCGGCATCAAAGCTCCTACGAGCAGTACTTC,CASGRHQSSYEQYF
NA,TRBJ1-2,TRBV12-3/TRBV12-4,few,TGTGCCAGCAGCCCCCACGAGGGTCTGATACGTGGCTACACCTTC,CASSPHEGLIRGYTF
TRBD1,TRBJ2-7,TRBV4-1,few,TGCGCCAGCAGCGGAAGGGAGACGAGACAGGGCTCCTACGAGCAGTACTTC,CASSGRETRQGSYEQYF
NA,TRBJ2-3,TRBV7-6,NA,TGTGCCAGCAGGTCGGGACGGATCACAGATACGCAGTATTTT,CASRSGRITDTQYF
NA,TRBJ1-6,TRBV5-1,few,TGCGCCAGCAGCTTGGGGTCAGCCGATTCACCCCTCCACTTT,CASSLGSADSPLHF
NA,TRBJ2-1,TRBV5-6,NA,TGTGCCAGCAGCCTCAGGGGGGACAATCAGCAGTTCTTC,CASSLRGDNQQFF
NA,TRBJ2-4,TRBV12-3/TRBV12-4,few,TGTGCCAGCAGTTCGGGACCGCTAGCCAAAAACATTCAGTACTTC,CASSSGPLAKNIQYF